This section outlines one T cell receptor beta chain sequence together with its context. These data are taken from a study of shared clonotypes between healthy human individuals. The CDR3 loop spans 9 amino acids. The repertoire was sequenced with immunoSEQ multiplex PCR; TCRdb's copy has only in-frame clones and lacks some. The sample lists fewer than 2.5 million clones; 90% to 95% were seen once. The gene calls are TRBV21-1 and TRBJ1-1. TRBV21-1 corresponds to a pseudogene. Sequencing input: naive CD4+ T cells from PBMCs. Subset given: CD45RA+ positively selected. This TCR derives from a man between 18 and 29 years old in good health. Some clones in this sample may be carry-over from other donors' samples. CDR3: CASSNLAFF. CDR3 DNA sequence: TGTGCCAGCAGCAATCTGGCTTTCTTT.